Listed here are 7 T cell receptor beta chains from one sample, sequenced in a study of cytomegalovirus exposure and HLA in healthy donors. The PCR employed 60 Vbeta primers together with 13 Jbeta primers. Assay used: immunoSEQ multiplex PCR; TCRdb lists only in-frame clones, some missing. Of roughly 160,000 clones in the sample, 80% to 90% were seen once. Sequencing input: PBMCs. The source is a man between 18 and 29 years old in good health and CMV-seropositive.

The V and J genes are TRBV4-1 and TRBJ2-2, with 9 bases aligning to TRBD1. Unmatched junction bases numbered 9, after V lost 6 bases and J lost 7 bases. Germline V gene lookup returns CDR1 MGHRA and CDR2 YSYEKL. This CDR3 has 15 residues. The CDR3 region is CASSQPGQGHGELFF. Here the CDR3 DNA reads TGCGCCAGCAGTCAACCGGGACAGGGACACGGGGAGCTGTTTTTT.

The V and J genes are TRBV10-1 and TRBJ2-1; 9 bases are a match to TRBD2. Germline CDR1 is WNHNN and CDR2 is SYGVQD (reference sequence). The J segment lost 4 bases and the V segment lost 2 bases, leaving 6 bases of the junction unmatched. The CDR3 extends over 16 amino acids. The CDR3, as DNA: TGCGCCAGCAGTGAGAGTCTAGCGGGGCTATACAATGAGCAGTTCTTC. This encodes CASSESLAGLYNEQFF.

CDR3 nucleotide sequence: TGTGCCAGCAGTCCGTCTGGGCCCCACTATGGCTACACCTTC. Translated, it gives CASSPSGPHYGYTF. The V gene is TRBV6-5, the J gene TRBJ1-2; D is unresolved. Germline CDR1 and CDR2: MNHEY and SVGAGI. CDR3 length: 14 amino acids. V lost 5 bases to trimming and J lost 3 bases, with 13 bases between them.

The genes are TRBV19 and TRBJ1-4; D remains ambiguous. The CDR3 loop spans 14 amino acids. V dropped 7 bases and J dropped 8 bases, with 17 bases sitting between them. Per the germline V gene, CDR1 is LNHDA and CDR2 is SQIVND (reference sequence). The DNA for the CDR3 is TGTGCCAGTACCCCCCGACCAGGCGGGGAAAAACTGTTTTTT. Translation gives CASTPRPGGEKLFF.

The rearrangement joins TRBV4-1 to TRBJ2-3; 14 bases are a match to TRBD2. The germline V gene has CDR1 MGHRA and CDR2 YSYEKL. Unmatched junction bases numbered 3, after V lost 1 base and J lost 0 bases. The CDR3 contains 18 residues. The CDR3 sequence is CASSQGTSGGISTDTQYF. The CDR3 nucleotides read TGCGCCAGCAGCCAAGGGACTAGCGGGGGGATTAGCACAGATACGCAGTATTTT.

This clone showed up just a few times. This chain joins TRBV6-5 and TRBJ1-4, with 7 bases that match TRBD1. After removal of 5 bases from V and 8 bases from J, the junction contained 8 bases not matched to a gene. This CDR3 comprises 14 residues. Germline-derived CDR1 and CDR2 are MNHEY and SVGAGI. This CDR3 is CASSTTGLAEKLFF. The CDR3 DNA is TGTGCCAGCAGTACGACAGGGCTGGCGGAAAAACTGTTTTTT.

This chain links TRBV4-2 with TRBJ2-5, with 9 bases matching TRBD2. This CDR3 has 19 amino acids. J was trimmed by 5 bases and V by 1 base; bases with no gene match: 17. From germline, CDR1 is LGHNA and CDR2 YNFKEQ. In DNA, the CDR3 is TGTGCCAGCAGCCAAGGGTCTGTAGCGGGGGCTTCACTATGGGAGACCCAGTACTTC. Protein product: CASSQGSVAGASLWETQYF.